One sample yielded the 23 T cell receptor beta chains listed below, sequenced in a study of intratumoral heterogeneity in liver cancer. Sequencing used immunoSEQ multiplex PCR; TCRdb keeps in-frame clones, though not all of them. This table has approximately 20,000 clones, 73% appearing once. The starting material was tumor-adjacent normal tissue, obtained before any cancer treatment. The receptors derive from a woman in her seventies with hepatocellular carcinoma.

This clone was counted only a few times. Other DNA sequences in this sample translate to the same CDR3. The CDR3 protein is CASSYGDSGANVLTF. As DNA, the CDR3 is TGTGCCAGCAGTTACGGAGACTCTGGGGCCAACGTCCTGACTTTC. The rearrangement links TRBV6-5 to TRBJ2-6, with no clear D. The ends were cut back, 2 bases at V and 0 bases at J, with 5 bases in the middle. CDR1 is MNHEY and CDR2 is SVGAGI in the germline V gene. The CDR3 contains 15 residues.

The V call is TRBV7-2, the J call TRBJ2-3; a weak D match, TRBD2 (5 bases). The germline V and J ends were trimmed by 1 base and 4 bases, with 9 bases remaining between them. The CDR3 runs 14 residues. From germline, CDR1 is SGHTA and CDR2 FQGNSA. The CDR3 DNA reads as TGTGCCAGCAGCTTAGTAGCTAGCTCAGATACGCAGTATTTT. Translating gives CASSLVASSDTQYF.

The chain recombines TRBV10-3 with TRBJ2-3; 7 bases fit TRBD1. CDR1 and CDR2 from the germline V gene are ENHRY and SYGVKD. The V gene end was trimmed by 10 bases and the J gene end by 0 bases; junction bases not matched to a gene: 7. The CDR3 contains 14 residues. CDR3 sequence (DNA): TGTGCCAGCACAGGGGCGACTAGCACAGATACGCAGTATTTT. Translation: CASTGATSTDTQYF.

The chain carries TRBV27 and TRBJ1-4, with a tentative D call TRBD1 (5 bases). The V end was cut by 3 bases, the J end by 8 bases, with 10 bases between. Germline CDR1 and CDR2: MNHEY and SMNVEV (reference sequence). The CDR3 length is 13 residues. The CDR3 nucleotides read TGTGCCAGCAGTTTCAGGGAAACGGAAAAACTGTTTTTT. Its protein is CASSFRETEKLFF. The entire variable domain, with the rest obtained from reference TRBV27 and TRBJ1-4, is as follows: EAQVTQNPRYLITVTGKKLTVTCSQNMNHEYMSWYRQDPGLGLRQIYYSMNVEVTDKGDVPEGYKVSRKEKRNFPLILESPSPNQTSLYFCASSFRETEKLFFGSGTQLSVL.

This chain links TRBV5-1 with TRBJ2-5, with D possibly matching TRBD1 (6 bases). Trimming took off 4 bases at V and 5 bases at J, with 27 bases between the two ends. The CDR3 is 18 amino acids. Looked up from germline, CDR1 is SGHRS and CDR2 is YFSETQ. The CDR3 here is CASSLSVPGQSSPETQYF. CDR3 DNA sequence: TGCGCCAGCAGCCTATCAGTTCCGGGACAATCCTCCCCCGAGACCCAGTACTTC.

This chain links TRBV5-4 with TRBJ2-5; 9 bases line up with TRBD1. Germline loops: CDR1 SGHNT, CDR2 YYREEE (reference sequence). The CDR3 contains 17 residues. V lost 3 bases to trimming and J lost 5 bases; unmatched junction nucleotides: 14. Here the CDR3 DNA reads TGTGCCAGCAGCTCTCGCATGACAGGGGGGGGAGTGGAGACCCAGTACTTC. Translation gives CASSSRMTGGGVETQYF.

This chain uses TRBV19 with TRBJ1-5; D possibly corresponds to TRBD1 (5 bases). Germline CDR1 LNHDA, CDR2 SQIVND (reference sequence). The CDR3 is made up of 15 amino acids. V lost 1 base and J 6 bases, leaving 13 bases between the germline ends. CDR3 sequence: CASSIGRRGGQPQHF. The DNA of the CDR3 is TGTGCCAGTAGTATAGGGCGAAGGGGCGGTCAGCCCCAGCATTTT.

The CDR3 DNA reads as TGCGCCAGCAGCCAAGTTTCCTCCGGGACAGAGTTGCAAGAGACCCAGTACTTC. Protein: CASSQVSSGTELQETQYF. This sequence joins TRBV4-1 and TRBJ2-5, with 7 bases matching TRBD1. This CDR3 is built from 18 residues. Losses at the gene ends were 1 base for V and 2 bases for J; bases not matched to a gene: 13. Germline CDR1 MGHRA, CDR2 YSYEKL.

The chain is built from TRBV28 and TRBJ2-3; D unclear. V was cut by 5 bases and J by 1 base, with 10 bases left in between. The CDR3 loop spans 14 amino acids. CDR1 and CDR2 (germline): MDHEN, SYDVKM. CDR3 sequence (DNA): TGTGCCAGCAGTACCTCCGGCGGCACAGATACGCAGTATTTT. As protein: CASSTSGGTDTQYF.

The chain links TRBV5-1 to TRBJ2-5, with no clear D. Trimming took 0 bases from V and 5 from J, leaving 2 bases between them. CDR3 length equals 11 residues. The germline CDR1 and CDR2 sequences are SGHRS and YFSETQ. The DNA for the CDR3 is TGCGCCAGCAGCTTGGACGAGACCCAGTACTTC. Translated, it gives CASSLDETQYF.

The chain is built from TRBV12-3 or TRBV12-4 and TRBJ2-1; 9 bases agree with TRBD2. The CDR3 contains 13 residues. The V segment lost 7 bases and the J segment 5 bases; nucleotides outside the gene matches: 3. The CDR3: CASTGTSNNEQFF. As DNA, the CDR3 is TGTGCCAGCACCGGGACTAGCAACAATGAGCAGTTCTTC.

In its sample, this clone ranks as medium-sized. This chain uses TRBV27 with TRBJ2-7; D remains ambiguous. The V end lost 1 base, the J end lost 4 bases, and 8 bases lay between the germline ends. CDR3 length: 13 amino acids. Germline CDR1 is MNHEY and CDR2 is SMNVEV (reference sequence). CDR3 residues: CASSLYNLYEQYF. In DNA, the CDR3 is TGTGCCAGCAGTTTATATAATCTTTACGAGCAGTACTTC.

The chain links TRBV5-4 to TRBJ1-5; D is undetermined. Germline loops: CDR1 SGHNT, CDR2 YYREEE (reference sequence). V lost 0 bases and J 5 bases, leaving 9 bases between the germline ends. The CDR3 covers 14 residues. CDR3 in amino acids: CASSLGPLDQPQHF. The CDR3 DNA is TGTGCCAGCAGCTTGGGCCCTCTAGATCAGCCCCAGCATTTT. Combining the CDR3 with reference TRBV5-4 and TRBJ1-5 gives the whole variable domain ETGVTQSPTHLIKTRGQQVTLRCSSQSGHNTVSWYQQALGQGPQFIFQYYREEENGRGNFPPRFSGLQFPNYSSELNVNALELDDSALYLCASSLGPLDQPQHFGDGTRLSIL.

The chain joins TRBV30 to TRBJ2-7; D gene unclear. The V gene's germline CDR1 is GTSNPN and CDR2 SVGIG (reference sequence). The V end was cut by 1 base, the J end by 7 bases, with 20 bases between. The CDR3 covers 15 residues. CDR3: CAWSDARRMGVEQYF. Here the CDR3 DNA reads TGTGCCTGGAGTGATGCCCGGCGAATGGGTGTGGAGCAGTACTTC.

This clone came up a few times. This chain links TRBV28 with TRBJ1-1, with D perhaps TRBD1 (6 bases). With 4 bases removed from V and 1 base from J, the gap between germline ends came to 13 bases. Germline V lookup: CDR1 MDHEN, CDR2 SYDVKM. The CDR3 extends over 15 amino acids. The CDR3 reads CASSYGQRENTEAFF. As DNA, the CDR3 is TGTGCCAGCAGTTACGGACAGCGGGAGAACACTGAAGCTTTCTTT.

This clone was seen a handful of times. For the CDR3, the DNA is TGTGCCAGCAGTCGTCCCAGAGGGCTAGCGGGAGACGAGCAGTACTTC. Protein sequence: CASSRPRGLAGDEQYF. The chain carries TRBV6-6 and TRBJ2-7; TRBD2 matches 10 bases. This CDR3 comprises 16 residues. The V segment lost 5 bases and the J segment 5 bases; nucleotides outside the gene matches: 12. The germline V gene encodes CDR1 MNHNY and CDR2 SVGAGI (reference sequence).

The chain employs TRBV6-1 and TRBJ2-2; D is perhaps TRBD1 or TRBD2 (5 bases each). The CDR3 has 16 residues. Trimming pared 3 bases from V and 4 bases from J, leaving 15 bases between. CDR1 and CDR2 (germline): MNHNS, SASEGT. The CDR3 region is CASSDLGVVGTGELFF. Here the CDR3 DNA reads TGTGCCAGCAGTGATTTGGGGGTCGTGGGCACCGGGGAGCTGTTTTTT.

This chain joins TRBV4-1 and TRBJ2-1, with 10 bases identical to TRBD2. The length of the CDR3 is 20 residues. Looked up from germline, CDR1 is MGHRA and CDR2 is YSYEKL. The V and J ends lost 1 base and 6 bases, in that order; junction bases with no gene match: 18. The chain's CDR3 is CASSQGHQGVLAGGPNEQFF. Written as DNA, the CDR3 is TGCGCCAGCAGCCAAGGCCACCAGGGGGTATTAGCGGGAGGACCCAATGAGCAGTTCTTC.

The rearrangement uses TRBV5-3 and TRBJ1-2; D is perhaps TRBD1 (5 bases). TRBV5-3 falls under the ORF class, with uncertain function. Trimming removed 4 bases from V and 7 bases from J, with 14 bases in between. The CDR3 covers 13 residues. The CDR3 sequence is CARSPQGCGGYTF. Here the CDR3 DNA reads TGTGCCAGAAGCCCCCAGGGTTGCGGTGGCTACACCTTC.

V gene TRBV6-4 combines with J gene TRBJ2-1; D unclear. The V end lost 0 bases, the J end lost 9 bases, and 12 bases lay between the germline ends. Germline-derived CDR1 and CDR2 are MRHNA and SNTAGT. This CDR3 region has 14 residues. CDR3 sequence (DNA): TGTGCCAGCAGTGACTCCCCACAGTTTGGTGAGCAGTTCTTC. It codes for CASSDSPQFGEQFF.

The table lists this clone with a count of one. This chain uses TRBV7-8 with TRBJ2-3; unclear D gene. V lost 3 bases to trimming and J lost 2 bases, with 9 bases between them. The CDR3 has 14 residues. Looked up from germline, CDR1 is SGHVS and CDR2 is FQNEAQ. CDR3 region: CASSFNPDTDTQYF. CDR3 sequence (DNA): TGTGCCAGCAGCTTTAATCCTGACACAGATACGCAGTATTTT.

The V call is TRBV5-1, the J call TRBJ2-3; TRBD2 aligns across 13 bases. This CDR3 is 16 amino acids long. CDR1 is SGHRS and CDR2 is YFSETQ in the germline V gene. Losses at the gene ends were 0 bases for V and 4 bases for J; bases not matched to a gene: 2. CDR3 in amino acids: CASSLGTSGSADTQYF. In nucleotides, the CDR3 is TGCGCCAGCAGCTTGGGGACTAGCGGGAGTGCAGATACGCAGTATTTT. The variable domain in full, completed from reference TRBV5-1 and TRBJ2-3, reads KAGVTQTPRYLIKTRGQQVTLSCSPISGHRSVSWYQQTPGQGLQFLFEYFSETQRNKGNFPGRFSGRQFSNSRSEMNVSTLELGDSALYLCASSLGTSGSADTQYFGPGTRLTVL.

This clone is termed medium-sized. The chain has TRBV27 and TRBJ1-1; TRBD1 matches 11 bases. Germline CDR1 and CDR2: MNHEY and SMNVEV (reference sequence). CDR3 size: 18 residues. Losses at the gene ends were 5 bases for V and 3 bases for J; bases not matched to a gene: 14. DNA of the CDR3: TGTGCCAGCAGTAATCGAGGGACAGGGGGAATTAGGGACACTGAAGCTTTCTTT. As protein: CASSNRGTGGIRDTEAFF.